This T cell receptor beta chain was identified in a study of cytomegalovirus exposure and HLA in healthy donors. Study in general: Around 80 million unique TCRs from HLA-typed donors were held in an early data release. General study points: Later analysis identified a missense DCLRE1C variant that was linked to TCR beta V- and J-gene trimming.

The CDR3 extends over 14 amino acids. After removal of 1 base from V and 4 bases from J, the junction contained 2 bases not matched to a gene. Germline-derived CDR1 and CDR2 are SGHAT and FQNNGV. Points on this clone: The antigen is not known. In the same sample, other DNA sequences code for this CDR3.

The PCR employed 60 Vbeta primers together with 13 Jbeta primers. As originally analysed: Later analysis identified some 80 million unique TCR beta chains, 9 million to 13 million shared. Measured with immunoSEQ multiplex PCR; TCRdb has only the in-frame clones, and not every one. V, J and clone size were drawn from that table, and D and trimming were deduced from the DNA. The sample yields 110,000 to 150,000 clones, roughly 82% seen once. Sequencing was done on a sample of PBMCs. The TCR sequence derives from a man aged 18 to 35 in good health and CMV-seropositive. The V and J genes are TRBV11-2 and TRBJ1-2, with TRBD1 matching over 8 bases. CDR3 sequence (DNA): TGTGCCAGCAGCTTAGGTGGACAGGGCTATGGCTACACCTTC. Residues: CASSLGGQGYGYTF. Variable domain in full (rest from reference TRBV11-2 and TRBJ1-2): EAGVAQSPRYKIIEKRQSVAFWCNPISGHATLYWYQQILGQGPKLLIQFQNNGVVDDSQLPKDRFSAERLKGVDSTLKIQPAKLEDSAVYLCASSLGGQGYGYTFGSGTRLTVV.